This T cell receptor (beta chain) derives from a study of regulatory T cells in long-lasting Graves disease. Study results and limitations: Accuracy was possibly reduced by small sample size. Favored usage of TRBV28, TRBJ1-2 and TRBJ2-5 was recorded in persistent disease.

The germline V gene has CDR1 MNHNS and CDR2 SASEGT. The CDR3 extends over 15 amino acids. Trimming removed 5 bases from V and 3 bases from J, with 15 bases in between. The authors built TCR beta libraries using iRepertoire HTBI primers and Arm-PCR of CDR3 regions. TCRdb reprocessed the multiplex PCR reads with MiXCR, giving one entry per CDR3 protein. This sample carries 600,000 to 800,000 distinct CDR3 sequences, 25% to 35% of them seen once, and the ten largest clones take about two fifths. Time point described: persistent/refractory GD, antithyroid drugs over 5 years with positive TRAb. Scientists built the TCR library using RNA that was extracted from PBMCs. On this clonotype itself: Its cognate antigen is unknown.

The source of this sequence is a female donor with Graves disease. Sequenced here: peripheral blood mononuclear cells (PBMCs), sampled when the disease was refractory, from a patient treated with antithyroid drugs. This chain links TRBV6-1 with TRBJ2-3; tentative D call: TRBD2 (5 bases). This chain's CDR3 is CASSRPPRLTDTQYF. Written as DNA, the CDR3 is TGTGCCAGCAGTAGACCGCCAAGACTAACAGATACGCAGTATTTT.